This record concerns one T cell receptor (beta chain) sequence. The antigen remains unidentified. The data stem from a study of human versus mouse CDR3 diversity and MHC coevolution. Study details: Reported immunoSEQ sensitivity was one in 200,000 T cells, with reduced amplification bias.

Unmatched junction bases numbered 7, after V lost 2 bases and J lost 1 base. From germline, CDR1 is LNHNV and CDR2 YYDKDF (reference sequence). CDR3 size: 16 residues. Profiled with immunoSEQ multiplex PCR; TCRdb holds only in-frame clones, not every one. The sample lists 86,000 or so clones, just under 95% occurring once. Study results and limitations: Compared with mice, human CDR3s carried more deletions and insertions on average.

The chain combines TRBV15 with TRBJ1-1; TRBD1 agrees at 7 bases. The receptor was isolated from a person between 25 and 69 years old in good health. The source material was naive CD4+ T cells from blood. As for subset: CD45RO-negative CD62L-positive naive CD4 T cells. For the CDR3, the DNA is TGTGCCACCAGCAGATTCCCGACAGGGCGGAACACTGAAGCTTTCTTT. Protein sequence: CATSRFPTGRNTEAFF.